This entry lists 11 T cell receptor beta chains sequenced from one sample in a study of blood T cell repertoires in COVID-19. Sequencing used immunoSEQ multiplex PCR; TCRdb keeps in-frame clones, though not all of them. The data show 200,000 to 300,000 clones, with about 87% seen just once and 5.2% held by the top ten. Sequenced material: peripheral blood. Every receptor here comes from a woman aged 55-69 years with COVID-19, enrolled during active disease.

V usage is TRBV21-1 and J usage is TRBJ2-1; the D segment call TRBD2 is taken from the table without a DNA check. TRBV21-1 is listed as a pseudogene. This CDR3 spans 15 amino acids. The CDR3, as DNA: TGTGCCAGCAGCAAAGTCGGAGGCCTAGGAAATGAGCAGTTCTTC. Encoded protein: CASSKVGGLGNEQFF.

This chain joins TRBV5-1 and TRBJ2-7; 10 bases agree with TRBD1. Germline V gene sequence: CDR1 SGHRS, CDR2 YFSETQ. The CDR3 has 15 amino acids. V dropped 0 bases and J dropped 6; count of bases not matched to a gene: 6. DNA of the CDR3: TGCGCCAGCAGCTTGGTAGACAGGGGGCCTGTCGAGCAGTACTTC. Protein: CASSLVDRGPVEQYF.

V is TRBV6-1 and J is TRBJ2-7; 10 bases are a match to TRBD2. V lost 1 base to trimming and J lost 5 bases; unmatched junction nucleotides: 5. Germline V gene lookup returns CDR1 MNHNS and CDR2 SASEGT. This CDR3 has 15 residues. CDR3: CASSEVSSGSHEQYF. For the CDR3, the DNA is TGTGCCAGCAGTGAAGTGTCTAGCGGGAGTCACGAGCAGTACTTC.

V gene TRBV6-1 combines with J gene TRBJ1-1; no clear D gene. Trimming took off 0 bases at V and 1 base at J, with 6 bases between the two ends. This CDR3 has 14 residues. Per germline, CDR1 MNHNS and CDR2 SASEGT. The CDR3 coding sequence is TGTGCCAGCAGTGAAGCGTCGGGGAACACTGAAGCTTTCTTT. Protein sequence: CASSEASGNTEAFF.

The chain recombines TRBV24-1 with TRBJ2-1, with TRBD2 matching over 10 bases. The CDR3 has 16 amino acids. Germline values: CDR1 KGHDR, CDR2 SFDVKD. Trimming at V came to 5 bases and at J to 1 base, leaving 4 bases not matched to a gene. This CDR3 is CATSVLAGVSYNEQFF. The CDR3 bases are TGTGCCACCAGTGTTCTAGCGGGAGTATCCTACAATGAGCAGTTCTTC.

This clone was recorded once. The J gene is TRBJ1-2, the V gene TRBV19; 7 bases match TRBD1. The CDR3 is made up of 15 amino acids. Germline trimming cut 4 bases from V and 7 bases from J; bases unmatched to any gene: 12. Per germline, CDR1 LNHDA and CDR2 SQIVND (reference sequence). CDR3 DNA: TGTGCCAGTAGTACGCTACGAACAGGGGCGCGTGGCTACACCTTC. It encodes CASSTLRTGARGYTF.

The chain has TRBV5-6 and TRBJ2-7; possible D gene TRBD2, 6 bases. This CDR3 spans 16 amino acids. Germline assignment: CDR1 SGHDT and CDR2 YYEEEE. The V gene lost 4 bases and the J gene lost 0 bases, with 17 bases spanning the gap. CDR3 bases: TGTGCCAGCAGCCCTGGGACTGGACGGAGCTCCTACGAGCAGTACTTC. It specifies CASSPGTGRSSYEQYF. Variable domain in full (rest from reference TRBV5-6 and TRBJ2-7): DAGVTQSPTHLIKTRGQQVTLRCSPKSGHDTVSWYQQALGQGPQFIFQYYEEEERQRGNFPDRFSGHQFPNYSSELNVNALLLGDSALYLCASSPGTGRSSYEQYFGPGTRLTVT.

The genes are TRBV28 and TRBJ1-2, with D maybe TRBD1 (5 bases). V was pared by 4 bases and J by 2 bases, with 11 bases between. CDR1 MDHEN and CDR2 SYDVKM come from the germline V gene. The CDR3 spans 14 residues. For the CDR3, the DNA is TGTGCCAGCAGTTCAGCGGGACGGAACTATGGCTACACCTTC. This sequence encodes CASSSAGRNYGYTF.

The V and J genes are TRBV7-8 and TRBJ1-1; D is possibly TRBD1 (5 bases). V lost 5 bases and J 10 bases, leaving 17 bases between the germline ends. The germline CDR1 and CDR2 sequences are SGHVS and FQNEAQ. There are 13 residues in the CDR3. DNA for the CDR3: TGTGCCAGCAGCGCGAAGACAGAATCGCGAGCTTTCTTT. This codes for CASSAKTESRAFF.

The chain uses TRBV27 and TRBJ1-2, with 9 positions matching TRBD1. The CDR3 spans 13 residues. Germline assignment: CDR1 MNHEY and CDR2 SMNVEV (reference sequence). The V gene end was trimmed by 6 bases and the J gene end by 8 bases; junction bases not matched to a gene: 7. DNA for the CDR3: TGTGCCAGCAGCTACAGGGGGCTAGGGGGCTACACCTTC. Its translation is CASSYRGLGGYTF.

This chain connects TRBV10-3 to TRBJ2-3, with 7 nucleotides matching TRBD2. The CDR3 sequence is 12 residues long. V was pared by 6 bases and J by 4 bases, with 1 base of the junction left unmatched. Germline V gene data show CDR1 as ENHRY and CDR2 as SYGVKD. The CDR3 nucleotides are TGTGCCATCAGCCGGGAGGCAGATACGCAGTATTTT. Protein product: CAISREADTQYF.